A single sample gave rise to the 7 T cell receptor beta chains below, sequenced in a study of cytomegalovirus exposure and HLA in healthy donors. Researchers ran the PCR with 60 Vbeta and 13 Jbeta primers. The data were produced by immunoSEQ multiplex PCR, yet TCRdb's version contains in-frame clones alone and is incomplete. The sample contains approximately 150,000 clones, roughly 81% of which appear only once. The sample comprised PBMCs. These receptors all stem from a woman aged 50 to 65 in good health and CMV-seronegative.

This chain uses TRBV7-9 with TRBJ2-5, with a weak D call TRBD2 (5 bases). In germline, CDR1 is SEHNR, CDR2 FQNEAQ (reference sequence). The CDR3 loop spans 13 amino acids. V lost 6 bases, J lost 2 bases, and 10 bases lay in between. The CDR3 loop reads CASRQREQETQYF. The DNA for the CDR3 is TGTGCCAGCAGACAGAGGGAGCAAGAGACCCAGTACTTC.

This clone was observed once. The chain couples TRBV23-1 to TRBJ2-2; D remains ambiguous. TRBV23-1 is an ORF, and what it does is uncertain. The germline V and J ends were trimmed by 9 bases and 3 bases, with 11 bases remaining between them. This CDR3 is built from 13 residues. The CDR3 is CARVVCHTGELFF. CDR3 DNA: TGCGCCAGAGTAGTCTGTCACACCGGGGAGCTGTTTTTT.

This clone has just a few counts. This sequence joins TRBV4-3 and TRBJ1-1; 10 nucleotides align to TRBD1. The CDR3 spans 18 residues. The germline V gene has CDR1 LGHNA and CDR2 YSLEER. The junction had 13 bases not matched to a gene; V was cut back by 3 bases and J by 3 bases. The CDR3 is CASSQGGTGAPRDTEAFF. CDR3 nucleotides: TGCGCCAGCAGCCAGGGGGGGACAGGGGCGCCCCGAGACACTGAAGCTTTCTTT.

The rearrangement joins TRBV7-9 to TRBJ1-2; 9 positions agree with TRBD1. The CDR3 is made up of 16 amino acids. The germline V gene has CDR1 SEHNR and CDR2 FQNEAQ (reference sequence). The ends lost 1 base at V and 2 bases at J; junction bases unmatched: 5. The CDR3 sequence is CASSLVDTGGNYGYTF. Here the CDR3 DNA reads TGTGCCAGCAGCTTAGTAGATACAGGGGGCAACTATGGCTACACCTTC.

The CDR3 reads CSVIGQVGIPEAFF. The CDR3 DNA sequence: TGCAGCGTCATCGGACAGGTTGGGATCCCTGAAGCTTTCTTT. The chain joins TRBV29-1 to TRBJ1-1, with TRBD1 matching 7 bases. Germline CDR1 is SQVTM and CDR2 is ANQGSEA. Germline trimming cut 6 bases from V and 6 bases from J; bases unmatched to any gene: 13. The CDR3 contains 14 residues.

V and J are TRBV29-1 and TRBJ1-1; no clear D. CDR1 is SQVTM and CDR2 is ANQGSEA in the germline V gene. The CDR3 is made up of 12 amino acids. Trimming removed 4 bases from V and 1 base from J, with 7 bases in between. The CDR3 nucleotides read TGCAGCGTTGTCTACAGGAACACTGAAGCTTTCTTT. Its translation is CSVVYRNTEAFF.

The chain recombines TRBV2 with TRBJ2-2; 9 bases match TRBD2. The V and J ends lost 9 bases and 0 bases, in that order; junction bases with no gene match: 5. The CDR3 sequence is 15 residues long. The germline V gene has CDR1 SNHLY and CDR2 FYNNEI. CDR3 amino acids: CASYSGGPNTGELFF. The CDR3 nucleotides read TGTGCCAGTTATAGCGGGGGCCCGAACACCGGGGAGCTGTTTTTT.